This entry lists 10 T cell receptor beta chains sequenced from one sample in a study of T cell changes during pregnancy in multiple sclerosis. TCRdb keeps only in-frame clones here, not all; method: immunoSEQ multiplex PCR. The sample holds under 50,000 clones, roughly 92% seen once. Specimen: CD4+ T cells from peripheral blood mononuclear cells, collected in the second trimester of pregnancy. Source of these receptors: a female donor in good health, enrolled as a control in a pregnancy study.

V and J are TRBV30 and TRBJ2-7, with D hard to call. V was pared by 2 bases and J by 3 bases, with 14 bases between. Germline lookup yields CDR1 GTSNPN and CDR2 SVGIG (reference sequence). The CDR3 extends over 14 amino acids. DNA of the CDR3: TGTGCCTGGAGTCGTACCAACACAAACTACGAGCAGTACTTC. This sequence encodes CAWSRTNTNYEQYF.

The rearrangement links TRBV6-6 to TRBJ2-3; TRBD1 matches at 7 bases. The CDR3 contains 15 residues. J lost 2 bases, V lost 5 bases, and 7 bases had no gene match. Germline CDR1 and CDR2: MNHNY and SVGAGI (reference sequence). The CDR3 DNA reads as TGTGCCAGCAGTATCGGACAGGCTATCACAGATACGCAGTATTTT. The encoded protein is CASSIGQAITDTQYF.

The chain joins TRBV10-3 to TRBJ2-3; TRBD2 agrees at 7 bases. V gave up 6 bases and J gave up 2 bases; unmatched junction bases: 11. The length of the CDR3 is 16 residues. The V gene's germline CDR1 is ENHRY and CDR2 SYGVKD. DNA of the CDR3: TGTGCCATCAGGTCGCTAGCGGTGAATCCCACAGATACGCAGTATTTT. It specifies CAIRSLAVNPTDTQYF.

The rearrangement links TRBV5-1 to TRBJ2-1, with 7 bases lining up with TRBD2. The V gene's germline CDR1 is SGHRS and CDR2 YFSETQ. This CDR3 is 16 amino acids long. Losses at the gene ends were 4 bases for V and 4 bases for J; bases not matched to a gene: 11. In DNA, the CDR3 is TGCGCCAGCAGCCCGGTTGGCGGGGGAGCATACAATGAGCAGTTCTTC. This gives the protein CASSPVGGGAYNEQFF. Together with reference TRBV5-1 and TRBJ2-1, the CDR3 gives the full variable domain: KAGVTQTPRYLIKTRGQQVTLSCSPISGHRSVSWYQQTPGQGLQFLFEYFSETQRNKGNFPGRFSGRQFSNSRSEMNVSTLELGDSALYLCASSPVGGGAYNEQFFGPGTRLTVL.

The chain is built from TRBV19 and TRBJ1-1; D ambiguous. Germline V gene data show CDR1 as LNHDA and CDR2 as SQIVND (reference sequence). This CDR3 contains 13 residues. V was shortened by 3 bases and J by 0 bases, with 5 bases between the two germline ends. The CDR3 loop reads CASSIELNTEAFF. The CDR3 nucleotides read TGTGCCAGTAGTATTGAGTTGAACACTGAAGCTTTCTTT.

The V gene is TRBV30, the J gene TRBJ2-7; 8 nucleotides align to TRBD2. V was clipped by 2 bases and J by 2 bases; unmatched bases: 5. Germline loops: CDR1 GTSNPN, CDR2 SVGIG (reference sequence). The CDR3 sequence is 14 residues long. The CDR3 protein is CAWSRGGIAYEQYF. DNA of the CDR3: TGTGCCTGGAGTCGGGGGGGGATCGCCTACGAGCAGTACTTC. Full variable domain (rest looked up from reference TRBV30 and TRBJ2-7): SQTIHQWPATLVQPVGSPLSLECTVEGTSNPNLYWYRQAAGRGLQLLFYSVGIGQISSEVPQNLSASRPQDRQFILSSKKLLLSDSGFYLCAWSRGGIAYEQYFGPGTRLTVT.

J is TRBJ1-5 and V is TRBV2, with 11 positions matching TRBD1. CDR3 size: 14 residues. CDR1 and CDR2 (germline): SNHLY, FYNNEI. V gave up 7 bases and J gave up 5 bases; unmatched junction bases: 4. CDR3 region: CASKRTGGDQPQHF. CDR3 DNA sequence: TGTGCCAGCAAGCGGACAGGGGGCGATCAGCCCCAGCATTTT.

This clone was seen a single time. V and J are TRBV2 and TRBJ1-6, with a weak D call TRBD1 (5 bases). CDR1 and CDR2 (germline): SNHLY, FYNNEI. The germline V and J ends were trimmed by 6 bases and 5 bases, with 14 bases remaining between them. The CDR3 consists of 15 residues. The CDR3 loop is CASRVQGGDNSPLHF. The CDR3 nucleotides read TGTGCCAGCAGGGTCCAGGGTGGTGATAATTCACCCCTCCACTTT.

This chain links TRBV29-1 with TRBJ2-1; TRBD1 might be the D (5 bases). CDR1 is SQVTM, CDR2 ANQGSEA, per germline. The CDR3 has 12 amino acids. The V gene lost 3 bases and the J gene lost 9 bases, with 12 bases spanning the gap. This CDR3 is CSVDPSGAEQFF. The DNA of the CDR3 is TGCAGCGTTGATCCCAGTGGGGCTGAGCAGTTCTTC.

The chain joins TRBV19 to TRBJ1-5; D gene uncertain. CDR3 length: 15 amino acids. Germline V gene data show CDR1 as LNHDA and CDR2 as SQIVND (reference sequence). Trimming removed 1 base at V and 1 base at J, with 8 bases between. The CDR3 sequence: CASSIGGGSNQPQHF. CDR3 bases: TGTGCCAGTAGTATAGGGGGAGGCAGCAATCAGCCCCAGCATTTT. Looking up the rest from reference TRBV19 and TRBJ1-5 gives the full variable domain: DGGITQSPKYLFRKEGQNVTLSCEQNLNHDAMYWYRQDPGQGLRLIYYSQIVNDFQKGDIAEGYSVSREKKESFPLTVTSAQKNPTAFYLCASSIGGGSNQPQHFGDGTRLSIL.